What follows is one T cell receptor (beta chain) and its context. The read stops 3 residues short of the end of the CDR3; the missing end is completed from the germline J gene. Genomic DNA, averaging 1200 ng per sample, yielded TCR beta CDR3 via immunoSEQ. The protocol was immunoSEQ multiplex PCR, while the TCRdb copy is restricted to in-frame clones and leaves out a portion. The data include about 35,000 clones; the top ten clones carry roughly 1.6%. This entry is derived from a study of T cells in women clearing cervical HPV infection. Turning to the study itself: Donors had HPV16-related CIN3 or worse; 2 had invasive cancer. Controls gave blood once infection was undetectable; cases at lesion identification.

All donors had a single incident cervical HPV16 infection, not prevalent. The germline V gene encodes CDR1 SGHTS and CDR2 YDEGEE. Trimming took off 4 bases at V and 4 bases at J, with 12 bases between the two ends. The CDR3 has 14 amino acids. The receptor's source is a woman between 18 and 75 years old with a cervical HPV16 infection that either progressed to CIN3+ or cleared (not recorded which). The chain combines TRBV5-8 with TRBJ1-3; D unresolved. The sample taken for sequencing was blood buffy coat. CDR3 DNA (partial): TGTGCCAGCAGCCTAGGTACCGGCGGAAACACC. It codes for CASSLGTGGNT. From start to end, the CDR3 is CASSLGTGGNTIYF.